This T cell receptor (beta chain) is drawn from a study of identical twins. Study-wide results and limits: Twin pairs had excess sharing that was weaker in beta out-of-frame sequences.

As to this clonotype: No antigen is known for it.

Per the germline V gene, CDR1 is SGHDN and CDR2 is FVKESK. CDR3 size: 18 residues. V trimming: 0 bases; J trimming: 8 bases; junction bases outside the gene matches: 12. Template switching, a step in the protocol, added a universal primer site, and cDNA carried unique molecular identifiers. TCRdb analysed the 5' RACE reads with MiXCR anew, one entry per CDR3 protein. In the table there are 1,800,000 or so distinct CDR3 sequences, 32% of which are singletons. The sample was cord blood. The chain combines TRBV14 with TRBJ2-1; 11 bases are shared with TRBD2. This sequence originates from a newborn girl in good health. CDR3: CASSQEHPALAGVDEQFF. The CDR3 nucleotides read TGTGCCAGCAGCCAAGAACACCCGGCACTAGCGGGAGTGGATGAGCAGTTCTTC.